The clone carrying this T cell receptor (beta chain) was seen at least ten times. Antigen specificity is unknown. With iRepertoire HTBI primers and Arm-PCR of CDR3 regions, TCR beta libraries were built. As handled by the study authors: Identification yielded 60 or so TRBV and around 15 TRBJ segments across samples. TCRdb recomputed calls from the multiplex PCR reads with MiXCR, one row per CDR3 protein. These V and J calls are TCRdb output, not the study's own analysis. The sample holds approximately 470,000 distinct CDR3 sequences; under 20% are singletons and the top ten take 12%. The sample originates from a study of regulatory T cells in long-lasting Graves disease. General study findings and limits: Persistent disease samples used TRBV28, TRBJ1-2 and TRBJ2-5 preferentially.

CDR3 length: 12 residues. Trimming took 3 bases from V and 4 from J, leaving 6 bases between them. Time point given: newly diagnosed GD, antithyroid drugs for less than 3 months. Preparation of the TCR library used RNA extracted from PBMCs. This sample was shared with a second study, whose subject was T cells in Graves' hyperthyroidism and ophthalmopathy. As that study records: The TCR CDR3 first-round RT-PCR relied on the HTBI primer set. A model of 13 V-J features distinguished ophthalmopathy from stable hyperthyroidism.

The clonotype was recovered from a man aged 35 to 55 with Graves disease. The sample was peripheral blood mononuclear cells (PBMCs), taken at new diagnosis, from a patient treated with antithyroid drugs. The chain carries TRBV12-3 or TRBV12-4 and TRBJ1-1; D uncertain. The CDR3 loop reads CASSFGGTEAFF. Here the CDR3 DNA reads TGTGCCAGCAGTTTTGGTGGCACTGAAGCTTTCTTT.